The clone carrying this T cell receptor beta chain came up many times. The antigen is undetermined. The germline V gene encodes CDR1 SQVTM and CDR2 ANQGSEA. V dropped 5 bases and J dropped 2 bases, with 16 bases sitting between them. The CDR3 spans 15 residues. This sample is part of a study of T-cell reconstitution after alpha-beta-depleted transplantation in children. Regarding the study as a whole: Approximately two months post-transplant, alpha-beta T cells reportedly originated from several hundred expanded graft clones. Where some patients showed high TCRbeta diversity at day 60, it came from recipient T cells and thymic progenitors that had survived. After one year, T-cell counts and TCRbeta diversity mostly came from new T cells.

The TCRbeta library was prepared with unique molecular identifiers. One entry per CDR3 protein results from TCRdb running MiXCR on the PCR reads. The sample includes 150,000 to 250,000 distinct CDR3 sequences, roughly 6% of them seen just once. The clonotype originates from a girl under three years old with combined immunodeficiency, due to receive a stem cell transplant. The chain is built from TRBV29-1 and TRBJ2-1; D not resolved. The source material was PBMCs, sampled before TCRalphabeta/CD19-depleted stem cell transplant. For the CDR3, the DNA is TGCAGCGTTACGTGGGTGGGCCCGACCTACAATGAGCAGTTCTTC. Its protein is CSVTWVGPTYNEQFF.